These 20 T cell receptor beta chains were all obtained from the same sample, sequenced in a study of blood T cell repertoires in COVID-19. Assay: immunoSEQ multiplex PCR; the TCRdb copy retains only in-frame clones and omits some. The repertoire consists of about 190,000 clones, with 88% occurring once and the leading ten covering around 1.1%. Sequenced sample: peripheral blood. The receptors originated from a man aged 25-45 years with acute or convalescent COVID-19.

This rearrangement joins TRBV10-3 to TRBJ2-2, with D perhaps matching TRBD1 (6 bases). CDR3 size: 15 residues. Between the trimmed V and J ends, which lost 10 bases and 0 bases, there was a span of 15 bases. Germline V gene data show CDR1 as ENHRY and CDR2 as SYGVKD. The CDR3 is CATFKGQSNTGELFF. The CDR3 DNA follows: TGTGCCACCTTCAAAGGACAGTCGAACACCGGGGAGCTGTTTTTT.

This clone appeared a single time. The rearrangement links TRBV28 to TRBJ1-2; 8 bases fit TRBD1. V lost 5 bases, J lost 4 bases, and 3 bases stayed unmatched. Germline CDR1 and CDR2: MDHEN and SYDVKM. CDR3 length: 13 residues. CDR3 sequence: CASSTGTGYGYTF. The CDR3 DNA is TGTGCCAGCAGTACGGGGACAGGCTATGGCTACACCTTC.

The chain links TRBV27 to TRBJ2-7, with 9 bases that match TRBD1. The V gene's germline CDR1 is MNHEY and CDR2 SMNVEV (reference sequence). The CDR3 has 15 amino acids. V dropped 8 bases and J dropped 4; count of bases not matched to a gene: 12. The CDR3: CASGSTGGFDYEQYF. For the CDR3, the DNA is TGTGCCAGCGGTAGCACAGGGGGCTTTGATTACGAGCAGTACTTC.

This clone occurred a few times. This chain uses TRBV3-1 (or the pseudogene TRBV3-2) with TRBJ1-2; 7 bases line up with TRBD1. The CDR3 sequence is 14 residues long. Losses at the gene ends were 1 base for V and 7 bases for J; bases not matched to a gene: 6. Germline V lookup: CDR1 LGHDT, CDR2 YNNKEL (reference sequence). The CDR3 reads CASSQGTGFGGYTF. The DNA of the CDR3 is TGTGCCAGCAGCCAAGGGACAGGATTTGGTGGCTACACCTTC.

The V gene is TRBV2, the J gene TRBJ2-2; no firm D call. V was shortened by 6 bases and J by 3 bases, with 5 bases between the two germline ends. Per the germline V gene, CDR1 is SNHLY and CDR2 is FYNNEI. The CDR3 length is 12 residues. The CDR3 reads CASRPDTGELFF. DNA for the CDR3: TGTGCCAGCAGACCGGACACCGGGGAGCTGTTTTTT. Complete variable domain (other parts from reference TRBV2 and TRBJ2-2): EPEVTQTPSHQVTQMGQEVILRCVPISNHLYFYWYRQILGQKVEFLVSFYNNEISEKSEIFDDQFSVERPDGSNFTLKIRSTKLEDSAMYFCASRPDTGELFFGEGSRLTVL.

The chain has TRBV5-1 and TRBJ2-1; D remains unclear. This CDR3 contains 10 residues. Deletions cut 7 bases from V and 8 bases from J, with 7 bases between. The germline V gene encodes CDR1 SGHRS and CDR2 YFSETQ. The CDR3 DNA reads TGCGCCAGCTGGAGCGATGAGCAGTTCTTC. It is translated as CASWSDEQFF.

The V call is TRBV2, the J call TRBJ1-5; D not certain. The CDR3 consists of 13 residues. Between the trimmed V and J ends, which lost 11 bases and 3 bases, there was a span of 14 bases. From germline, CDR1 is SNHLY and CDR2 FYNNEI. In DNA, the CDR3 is TGTGCCGTACAGTTCTACCCCAATCAGCCCCAGCATTTT. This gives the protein CAVQFYPNQPQHF.

The CDR3 DNA reads as TGTGCCAGCAGCCAAGGGGAACGGACAGCTGAAGCTTTCTTT. Its protein product is CASSQGERTAEAFF. This chain connects TRBV4-2 to TRBJ1-1; D may be TRBD1 (6 bases). Germline CDR1 reads LGHNA; CDR2 reads YNFKEQ. V was clipped by 1 base and J by 6 bases, with 12 bases between them. The CDR3 spans 14 residues.

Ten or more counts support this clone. CDR3 amino acids: CSASSARGLYGYTF. DNA for the CDR3: TGCAGTGCTAGTTCCGCCAGGGGGCTATATGGCTACACCTTC. V is TRBV20-1 and J is TRBJ1-2; 8 bases fit TRBD1. Germline trimming cut 3 bases from V and 5 bases from J; bases unmatched to any gene: 8. The V gene's germline CDR1 is DFQATT and CDR2 SNEGSKA (reference sequence). The CDR3 spans 14 residues.

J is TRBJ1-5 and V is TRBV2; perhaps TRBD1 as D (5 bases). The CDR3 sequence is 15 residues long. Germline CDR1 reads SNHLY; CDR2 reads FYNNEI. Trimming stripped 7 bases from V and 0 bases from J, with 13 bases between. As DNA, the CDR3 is TGTGCCAGCAATCTAGGGGACTCTAGCAATCAGCCCCAGCATTTT. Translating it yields CASNLGDSSNQPQHF.

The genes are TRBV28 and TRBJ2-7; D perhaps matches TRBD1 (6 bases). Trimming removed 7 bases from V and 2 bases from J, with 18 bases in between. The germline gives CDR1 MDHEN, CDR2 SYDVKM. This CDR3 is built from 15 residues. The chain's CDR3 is CASKVGTGSPYEQYF. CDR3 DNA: TGTGCCAGCAAGGTTGGTACAGGGTCACCCTACGAGCAGTACTTC.

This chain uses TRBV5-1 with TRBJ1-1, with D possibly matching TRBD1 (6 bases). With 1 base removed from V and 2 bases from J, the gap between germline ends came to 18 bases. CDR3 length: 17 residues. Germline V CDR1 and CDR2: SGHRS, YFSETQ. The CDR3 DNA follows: TGCGCCAGCAGCTTGACTACAGGGTTGGGCCTTAACACTGAAGCTTTCTTT. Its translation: CASSLTTGLGLNTEAFF.

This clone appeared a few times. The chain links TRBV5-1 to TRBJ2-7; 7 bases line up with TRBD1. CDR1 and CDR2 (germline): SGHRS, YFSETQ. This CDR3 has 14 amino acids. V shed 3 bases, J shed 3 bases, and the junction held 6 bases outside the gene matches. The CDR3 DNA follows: TGCGCCAGCAGCTACCGGGACAGCGACTACGAGCAGTACTTC. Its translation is CASSYRDSDYEQYF.

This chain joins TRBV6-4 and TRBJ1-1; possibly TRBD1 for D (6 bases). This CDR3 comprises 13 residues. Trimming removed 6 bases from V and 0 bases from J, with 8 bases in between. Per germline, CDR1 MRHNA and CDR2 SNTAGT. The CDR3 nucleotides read TGTGCCAGCAGCTACAGGGTGAACACTGAAGCTTTCTTT. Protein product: CASSYRVNTEAFF.

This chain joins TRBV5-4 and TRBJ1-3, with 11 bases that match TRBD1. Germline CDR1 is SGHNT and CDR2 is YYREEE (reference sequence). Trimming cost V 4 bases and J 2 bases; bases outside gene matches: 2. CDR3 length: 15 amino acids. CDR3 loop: CASSRDRGTGNTIYF. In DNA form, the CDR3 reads TGTGCCAGCAGCCGGGACAGGGGGACTGGAAACACCATATATTTT.

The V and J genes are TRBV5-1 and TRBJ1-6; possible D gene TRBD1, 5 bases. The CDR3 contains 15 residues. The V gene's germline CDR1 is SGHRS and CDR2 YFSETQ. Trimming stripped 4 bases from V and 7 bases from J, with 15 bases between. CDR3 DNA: TGCGCCAGCAGCATGGGACTGCTACTCAATTCACCCCTCCACTTT. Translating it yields CASSMGLLLNSPLHF.

The CDR3 sequence: CASSLSPTSGYNEQFF. The CDR3 DNA reads TGCGCCAGCAGCTTGTCCCCGACTAGCGGGTACAATGAGCAGTTCTTC. The V gene is TRBV5-1, the J gene TRBJ2-1; 10 bases map to TRBD2. Germline CDR1 reads SGHRS; CDR2 reads YFSETQ. This CDR3 has 16 residues. V lost 1 base to trimming and J lost 4 bases; unmatched junction nucleotides: 5.

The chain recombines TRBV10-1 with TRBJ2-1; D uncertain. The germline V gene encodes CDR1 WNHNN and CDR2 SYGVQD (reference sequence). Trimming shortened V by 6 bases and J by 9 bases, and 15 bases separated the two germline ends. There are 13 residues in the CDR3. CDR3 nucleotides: TGCGCCAGCAGGGCTACACGCGGTAGTGAGCAGTTCTTC. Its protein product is CASRATRGSEQFF.

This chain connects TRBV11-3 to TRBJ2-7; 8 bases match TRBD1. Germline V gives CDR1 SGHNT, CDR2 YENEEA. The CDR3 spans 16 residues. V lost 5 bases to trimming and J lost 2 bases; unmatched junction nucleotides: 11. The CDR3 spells CASSPRNRGAPYEQYF. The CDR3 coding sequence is TGTGCCAGCAGCCCCCGGAACAGGGGGGCCCCCTACGAGCAGTACTTC.

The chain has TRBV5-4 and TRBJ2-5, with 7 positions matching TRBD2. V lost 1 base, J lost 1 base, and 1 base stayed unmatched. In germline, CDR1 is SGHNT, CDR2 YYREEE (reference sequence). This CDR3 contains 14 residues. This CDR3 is CASSLWGGQETQYF. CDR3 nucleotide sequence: TGTGCCAGCAGCTTGTGGGGGGGCCAAGAGACCCAGTACTTC.